This entry describes one T cell receptor (beta chain). What this receptor recognizes is not known. Per-base qualities were not stored, and no clone one base away is much larger. Preparation of the library involved the immunoSEQ multiplex PCR assay. A mixture of 60 forward primers for TCR Vbeta segments and 13 reverse primers for TCR Jbeta segments was used in the multiplex PCR. The CDR3 region of rearranged TCR beta genes was amplified from genomic DNA with a multiplex PCR assay. The amplified TCR beta libraries were sequenced on the Illumina HiSeq System as 87-base-pair reads. The authors' analysis ran thus. A later analysis counted 75 million to 100 million unique TCR beta chains across the 650 to 700 repertoires, and 10 million to 11 million of these chains were shared by at least two donors. Raw reads were error-corrected and collapsed into unique sequences by a nearest-neighbor algorithm in which closely related sequences were merged to remove PCR and sequencing errors. CDR3 sequences were aligned to IMGT reference sequences to assign V, D and J gene segments. Each retained sequence needed at least a six-nucleotide match to both a V gene segment and a J gene segment. Rearrangements were called productive when the CDR3 lacked stop codons and stayed in frame with V and J; all others were non-productive. CDR3 was defined according to IMGT convention as the region running from the second conserved V-encoded cysteine to the conserved J-encoded phenylalanine. In an earlier analysis of around 640 of the donors, sequences lacking an unambiguous match to a single V gene segment were excluded. An earlier analysis of just under 600 of the donors called V segments functional above 56.7% productive rearrangements and segregating when the between-donor standard deviation exceeded 5%. A statistical classification framework was developed to diagnose cytomegalovirus status using the catalog of TCR beta chain sequences. In a later analysis, TCR nucleotide sequences were compared against IMGT/GENE-DB human TR gene sequences so that V and J genes could be assigned. A later analysis assigned CDR3 sequences and most-parsimonious VDJ recombination scenarios with the TCRdist pipeline. In a later analysis, each TCR beta chain was defined by its CDR3 amino acid sequence together with its V-gene family, and reads without a unique V-gene family were excluded. A later analysis removed several hundred highly shared, low-generation-probability nucleotide sequences to deal with suspected cross-contamination and a sequencing artifact. In a later analysis, a clonal expansion index was calculated for each public chain from normalized within-repertoire ranks of inferred template counts. Generation probabilities in a later analysis came from a VDJ recombination model fitted to out-of-frame rearrangements, and those results were checked against IGoR. A later analysis scored TCR-TCR, TCR-HLA and TCR-CMV co-occurrence with hypergeometric tests, applying a repertoire-size bias correction to TCR pairs. In a later analysis, false discovery rates were estimated by permuting HLA or CMV assignments 20 times. In a later analysis, co-occurring TCRs were grouped using DBSCAN, with TCRdist sequence similarity added in when clustering inside HLA-allele-positive subsets. Repertoires with fewer than 30,000 or more than 120,000 public chains, plus five repertoires with anomalous nucleotide sharing, were excluded from co-occurrence clustering. TCRdb mirrors the immuneACCESS table, restricted to in-frame sequences. Some clones are absent from its copies; in checked studies, under half trace to an unresolved V gene, and the reason for the others is unknown. V, J and clone size derive from that table, while D and trimming were established from the DNA sequence. Counted in this sample were 95,000 to 150,000 clones; about 73% of them appeared once. The top ten hold 4.1% of the sample.

V loses 2 bases at its end and J loses 5 bases; junction bases beyond the gene matches: 11. In the germline V gene, CDR1 corresponds to LGHNA and CDR2 to YNFKEQ. Inclusive of the bounding cysteine and phenylalanine, the CDR3 is 17 residues long. The sequence is cut down to CDR3 DNA, 51 bases in frame from base 1. This entry belongs to a study of cytomegalovirus exposure and HLA in healthy donors (dated by TCRdb to about 2017). For context, the study as a whole: An earlier analysis of approximately 590 of the donors reported more than 250 Gb of sequence data and 100 million to 140 million unique TCR beta sequences from approximately 180 million T cells. About 330 gigabases of sequencing data and 91 million or so unique TCR sequences made up an early release that covered 500 to 650 HLA-typed donors. Of the 350 to 400 genotyped donors, approximately 80% fell in the genetic ancestry cluster associated with self-reported Caucasian donors. The study was designed to test whether signatures of past pathogen exposure could be identified by cataloging public T cell receptors. The study used immunosequencing to profile the T cell repertoires of under 700 subjects and linked those repertoires to cytomegalovirus serostatus. Besides the first cohort of hundreds of subjects, a separate validation cohort made up of over 95 different subjects was used. To predict cytomegalovirus infection status, the study combined high-throughput TCR immunosequencing, statistical association of individual TCRs with disease status, and machine learning. A later analysis re-examined previously published TCR beta repertoires from around 670 donors and added high-resolution HLA genotyping to investigate patterns of TCR occurrence. Rather than using new phenotypic data, the later analysis identified candidate immune exposures from TCR beta sequences and from how often those sequences occurred across donors. In an earlier analysis of several hundred of the donors, high-throughput TCR beta sequencing was used to judge whether each TCR beta V gene segment behaved as functional or pseudogenic. Donor age, sex, ethnicity and CMV serostatus were compiled alongside the repertoire data. In a later genetic analysis, genome-wide SNP genotypes for about 55% of the roughly 670 donors were used, and that subset was treated as a discovery cohort. Every repertoire in the discovery cohort had been generated on one and the same sequencing platform. Both class I and class II loci were covered by HLA typing, at four-digit resolution. The number of donors typed differed by locus, with roughly 620-630 for A, B, C, DRB1 and DQB1, 522 for DQA1, nearly 610 for DPA1, and under 490 for DPB1. Four to six DR-DQ haplotypes were handled as single units for association and clustering, since linkage in the cohort was strong. Across around 400 genotyped donors of the cohort, an average of 235,054 unique TCR beta nucleotide sequences per donor were sequenced, and 15% to 20% of those sequences were non-productive. The paper as a whole reports these results and caveats: For the cohort, immune exposure information was limited to CMV serostatus. The presence/absence analyses assumed that sequencing depth was roughly uniform across donors, and that assumption may not be true. In a later genetic analysis, a missense DCLRE1C variant was associated with V-gene and J-gene trimming of TCR beta chains, and the association was replicated in an independent cohort. The study gave a list of 150 to 200 TCR beta chains associated with cytomegalovirus. The sequencing pipeline was judged likely to have produced a cluster of highly shared sequence variants as a technical artifact. Specific HLA alleles were associated with 15,000 to 20,000 TCR beta sequences at a false discovery rate of 0.05 in a later analysis. Cytomegalovirus status was reported to be diagnosed by the classifier with high specificity and sensitivity in both the original and validation cohorts. In a later genetic analysis, fewer N-insertions in productive TCRs were reported among donors in an Asian-associated ancestry cluster than the approximately 710-donor mean. Because the 87-base-pair reads could not distinguish some IMGT-functional V segments, including TRBV6-2 and TRBV6-3, those segments were excluded. The authors suggested that the approach could potentially be generalized to other disease states and immunological phenotypes. While some public TCRs were present in many individuals, most TCR sequences turned up only very rarely across donors. A further reported finding was that TCR beta sequences accurately predicted the HLA-A and HLA-B alleles for most subjects in the first cohort. In vitro tests confirmed that three of the cytomegalovirus-associated TCR beta chains recognize cytomegalovirus antigens. Correlated functional status among segregating V segments might be attributable to linkage disequilibrium, but an unknown experimental factor could not be ruled out. In a later analysis, TCR association rates were found to vary across HLA loci, with the most associated TCRs seen for DRB1 alleles and the fewest for HLA-C alleles. Only TCR beta chains were sequenced in this cohort, and the absence of alpha or paired-chain data limited detectable features. According to a later analysis, most CMV-associated TCR beta chains appeared to be HLA-restricted, and the HLA associations seemed to be driven largely by CMV exposure. An earlier analysis of around 500 of the donors showed that most TCR beta V segments appeared in productive rearrangements either about 90% or about 30% of the time, which broadly matched IMGT annotations. Compared with equally common non-associated chains, HLA-associated TCR beta chains in a later analysis were more clonally expanded and had lower generation probabilities. Approximately 16 rarely observed V segments, including chromosome 9 orphons, were excluded from the earlier analysis of several hundred of the donors because counts were too low. HLA typing was unavailable for some donors at each locus, so association tests used only the typed subset. A later analysis reported that several top co-occurrence clusters appeared linked to parvovirus B19, influenza, CMV and Epstein-Barr virus. When HLA alleles, especially DR and DQ, strongly co-occurred, attributing TCR associations to individual alleles was difficult.

In total, roughly 670 healthy bone marrow donors made up the cohort. All cohort members were sampled while nominally healthy, although unrecorded immune exposures were likely present. The donor was CMV seronegative and was included in the group of hundreds of seronegative cohort members. A peripheral blood sample was collected from each donor, and TCR beta sequencing was performed on peripheral blood mononuclear cells. Genomic DNA was extracted from the blood cell samples with the Qiagen DNeasy Blood Extraction Kit. In this chain, TRBV4-2 is recombined with TRBJ2-5; 10 bases in between match TRBD2. The sample taken for sequencing was PBMCs. The sequence was obtained from a woman aged 40 to 49 in good health and CMV-seronegative. The CDR3: CASSQSWGERGGETQYF. The DNA sequence follows: TGTGCCAGCAGCCAAAGTTGGGGCGAGCGGGGGGGCGAGACCCAGTACTTC.